These 30 T cell receptor beta chains came from one sample sequenced in a study of OX40 agonist ivuxolimab in advanced cancers. The table came from immunoSEQ multiplex PCR; TCRdb's copy has only in-frame clones and leaves some out. Of 58,000 or so clones listed, approximately 87% are singletons. Source: CD4+ or CD8+ T cells sorted from blood, taken in a trial of the OX40 agonist ivuxolimab. These receptors came from an adult with an advanced solid tumor such as melanoma, head and neck, liver or kidney cancer.

The chain joins TRBV5-1 to TRBJ2-7, with 7 bases lining up with TRBD1. CDR3 size: 13 residues. V trimming: 4 bases; J trimming: 3 bases; junction bases outside the gene matches: 4. CDR1 and CDR2 (germline): SGHRS, YFSETQ. CDR3 in amino acids: CASSQQGNYEQYF. As DNA, the CDR3 is TGCGCCAGCAGCCAACAGGGGAACTACGAGCAGTACTTC.

CDR3 in DNA: TGTGCCAGCAGTTTACAAGGGAGGAACTATGGCTACACCTTC. It yields the protein CASSLQGRNYGYTF. This chain joins TRBV28 and TRBJ1-2; D is ambiguous. Per germline, CDR1 MDHEN and CDR2 SYDVKM. The CDR3 sequence is 14 residues long. V lost 2 bases to trimming and J lost 2 bases, with 9 bases between them.

The chain links TRBV4-2 to TRBJ2-7, with TRBD1 as a possible D gene (6 bases). V dropped 0 bases and J dropped 2 bases, with 11 bases sitting between them. The CDR3 is 15 residues long. Per the germline V gene, CDR1 is LGHNA and CDR2 is YNFKEQ. As DNA, the CDR3 is TGTGCCAGCAGCCAAGAGGCAGGGGCAGCCTACGAGCAGTACTTC. Its protein is CASSQEAGAAYEQYF.

This chain joins TRBV11-3 and TRBJ2-1; D possibly uses TRBD1 or TRBD2 (5 bases each). Trimming took 1 base from V and 5 from J, leaving 12 bases between them. This CDR3 contains 15 residues. Germline V gives CDR1 SGHNT, CDR2 YENEEA. The CDR3 loop is CASSLGSGTHNEQFF. In DNA, the CDR3 is TGTGCCAGCAGCTTAGGTTCGGGGACCCACAATGAGCAGTTCTTC.

The CDR3 reads CASSIHSLANYGYTF. In DNA, the CDR3 is TGTGCCAGTAGTATCCACAGCCTTGCAAACTATGGCTACACCTTC. This chain links TRBV19 with TRBJ1-2; D call uncertain. V lost 3 bases, J lost 2 bases, and 13 bases lay in between. The V gene's germline CDR1 is LNHDA and CDR2 SQIVND (reference sequence). This CDR3 has 15 amino acids.

This sequence joins TRBV5-6 and TRBJ2-7, with D maybe TRBD1 (5 bases). Germline lookup yields CDR1 SGHDT and CDR2 YYEEEE. The CDR3 is 15 residues long. Deletions cut 1 base from V and 3 bases from J, with 14 bases between. The CDR3 spells CASSLFQGPNYEQYF. The CDR3 DNA is TGTGCCAGCAGCTTGTTCCAGGGCCCCAACTACGAGCAGTACTTC. Using reference TRBV5-6 and TRBJ2-7 for the parts outside the CDR3, the full variable domain is DAGVTQSPTHLIKTRGQQVTLRCSPKSGHDTVSWYQQALGQGPQFIFQYYEEEERQRGNFPDRFSGHQFPNYSSELNVNALLLGDSALYLCASSLFQGPNYEQYFGPGTRLTVT.

The chain combines TRBV6-5 with TRBJ1-2, with 8 bases lining up with TRBD1. V lost 0 bases, J lost 7 bases, and 7 bases stayed unmatched. Germline CDR1 MNHEY, CDR2 SVGAGI. This CDR3 comprises 15 residues. CDR3 sequence: CASSYSIQGARGYTF. The CDR3 coding sequence is TGTGCCAGCAGTTACTCGATCCAGGGGGCGCGTGGCTACACCTTC.

CDR3 in amino acids: CASSPAQAKNIQYF. The CDR3 DNA follows: TGTGCCAGCTCACCAGCTCAAGCCAAAAACATTCAGTACTTC. The chain combines TRBV18 with TRBJ2-4; D not resolved. Between the trimmed V and J ends, which lost 2 bases and 0 bases, there was a span of 5 bases. This CDR3 has 14 residues. Per the germline V gene, CDR1 is KGHSH and CDR2 is LQKENI. Full variable domain (missing parts from reference TRBV18 and TRBJ2-4): NAGVMQNPRHLVRRRGQEARLRCSPMKGHSHVYWYRQLPEEGLKFMVYLQKENIIDESGMPKERFSAEFPKEGPSILRIQQVVRGDSAAYFCASSPAQAKNIQYFGAGTRLSVL.

V is TRBV5-4 and J is TRBJ2-2; D possibly uses TRBD1 or TRBD2 (7 bases each). The CDR3 runs to 15 residues. The germline gives CDR1 SGHNT, CDR2 YYREEE (reference sequence). V lost 2 bases and J lost 10, with 18 bases in between. CDR3 DNA: TGTGCCAGCAGCTTAGGAGGGGGCGGGGGTGTGGAGCTGTTTTTT. The encoded protein is CASSLGGGGGVELFF.

V gene TRBV29-1 combines with J gene TRBJ1-1; possibly TRBD1 for D (5 bases). CDR1 SQVTM and CDR2 ANQGSEA come from the germline V gene. Trimming took 3 bases from V and 7 from J, leaving 18 bases between them. The CDR3 has 14 amino acids. This CDR3 reads CSVDEGRARGEAFF. In nucleotides, the CDR3 is TGCAGCGTTGACGAGGGGCGGGCCCGGGGTGAAGCTTTCTTT.

The rearrangement joins TRBV9 to TRBJ1-1; D unclear. V lost 0 bases and J 4 bases, leaving 10 bases between the germline ends. This CDR3 has 14 residues. Looked up from germline, CDR1 is SGDLS and CDR2 is YYNGEE. CDR3 sequence reads: CASSVGGQSTEAFF. CDR3 coding DNA: TGTGCCAGCAGCGTAGGAGGGCAGAGCACTGAAGCTTTCTTT.

This clone has just a few counts. J is TRBJ2-1 and V is TRBV28, with D unresolved. This CDR3 has 12 amino acids. V lost 4 bases to trimming and J lost 4 bases, with 5 bases between them. The germline CDR1 and CDR2 sequences are MDHEN and SYDVKM. CDR3 bases: TGTGCCAGCAGTTCCGTTTACAATGAGCAGTTCTTC. Protein product: CASSSVYNEQFF.

This clone has only a few counts. The chain uses TRBV7-3 and TRBJ1-1; D is unclear. The V gene lost 3 bases and the J gene lost 3 bases, with 8 bases spanning the gap. Germline V lookup: CDR1 SGHTA, CDR2 FQGTGA. CDR3 length: 13 residues. This CDR3 is CASSFTSDTEAFF. For the CDR3, the DNA is TGTGCCAGCAGCTTTACATCAGACACTGAAGCTTTCTTT. Supplemented by reference TRBV7-3 and TRBJ1-1, the full variable domain reads GAGVSQTPSNKVTEKGKYVELRCDPISGHTALYWYRQSLGQGPEFLIYFQGTGAADDSGLPNDRFFAVRPEGSVSTLKIQRTERGDSAVYLCASSFTSDTEAFFGQGTRLTVV.

J is TRBJ1-2 and V is TRBV5-6; D uncertain. This CDR3 comprises 12 residues. From germline, CDR1 is SGHDT and CDR2 YYEEEE. V lost 3 bases to trimming and J lost 4 bases, with 7 bases between them. The CDR3 DNA is TGTGCCAGCAGCTCGACTTTCTATGGCTACACCTTC. It yields the protein CASSSTFYGYTF.

The chain carries TRBV5-4 and TRBJ1-4; D is perhaps TRBD1 (6 bases). CDR1 and CDR2 from the germline V gene are SGHNT and YYREEE (reference sequence). Trimming removed 2 bases from V and 7 bases from J, with 12 bases in between. The CDR3 totals 14 residues. CDR3 DNA: TGTGCCAGCAGCTTACAGGGAGGTACTGAAAAACTGTTTTTT. As protein: CASSLQGGTEKLFF.

This chain joins TRBV29-1 and TRBJ1-4; D unclear. Deletions cut 0 bases from V and 6 bases from J, with 11 bases between. Germline V gene data show CDR1 as SQVTM and CDR2 as ANQGSEA. There are 14 residues in the CDR3. In DNA, the CDR3 is TGCAGCGTTGAAGAGGAGGGTGCGGATGAAAAACTGTTTTTT. Protein sequence: CSVEEEGADEKLFF.

CDR3 nucleotides: TGTGCCAGCAGTTTAGACAGGGACCTCTATGGCTACACCTTC. It specifies CASSLDRDLYGYTF. The chain is built from TRBV28 and TRBJ1-2; 7 bases map to TRBD1. Germline V CDR1 and CDR2: MDHEN, SYDVKM. J lost 4 bases, V lost 2 bases, and 4 bases had no gene match. CDR3 length equals 14 residues.

V usage is TRBV4-3 and J usage is TRBJ2-3; tentatively, D is TRBD1 or TRBD2 (7 bases each). The germline V gene has CDR1 LGHNA and CDR2 YSLEER. Trimming pared 6 bases from V and 3 bases from J, leaving 19 bases between. The CDR3 consists of 16 residues. DNA of the CDR3: TGCGCCAGCAGACGAGAAAGGCAGGGGGGGACAGATACGCAGTATTTT. Protein sequence: CASRRERQGGTDTQYF.

The DNA for the CDR3 is TGTGCCACACAGAAAGGTAGCGCGGGGGTAGAGCAGTTCTTC. The encoded protein is CATQKGSAGVEQFF. The V call is TRBV6-5, the J call TRBJ2-1, with TRBD2 identical over 7 bases. The CDR3 spans 14 residues. Germline-derived CDR1 and CDR2 are MNHEY and SVGAGI. V lost 10 bases to trimming and J lost 10 bases; unmatched junction nucleotides: 16.

In this sample, this clone turned up a few times. This chain connects TRBV6-1 to TRBJ1-2, with TRBD1 identical over 8 bases. The CDR3 contains 14 residues. The V gene end was trimmed by 6 bases and the J gene end by 5 bases; junction bases not matched to a gene: 8. Germline CDR1 is MNHNS and CDR2 is SASEGT. CDR3 nucleotides: TGTGCCAGCAGGGGACAGGCCGCTAGGTATGGCTACACCTTC. Translated: CASRGQAARYGYTF.

The chain has TRBV2 and TRBJ1-2; 7 nucleotides agree with TRBD1. The trim removed 7 bases at V and 1 base at J, leaving 3 bases unmatched. CDR1 and CDR2 (germline): SNHLY, FYNNEI. This CDR3 region has 13 residues. CDR3 region: CASKGQLNYGYTF. CDR3 bases: TGTGCCAGCAAGGGACAGCTTAACTATGGCTACACCTTC.

This chain connects TRBV5-1 to TRBJ2-7; D is unclear. V lost 4 bases, J lost 6 bases, and 26 bases lay in between. The CDR3 is made up of 17 amino acids. In germline, CDR1 is SGHRS, CDR2 YFSETQ. CDR3 region: CASSPRVVRIEYGEQYF. CDR3 sequence (DNA): TGCGCCAGCAGCCCTAGAGTGGTTAGGATCGAGTATGGCGAGCAGTACTTC.

This clone has only one observation. The junction shows a germline mismatch at one end, possibly a read error. This rearrangement joins TRBV7-6 to TRBJ2-1; TRBD1 is a possible D gene (7 bases). Per the germline V gene, CDR1 is SGHVS and CDR2 is FNYEAQ. This CDR3 spans 14 amino acids. The CDR3 DNA follows: TGTGCCAGCAGTTTCCGGAGGGGGCAGTATGAACAGTTCTTC. It yields the protein CASSFRRGQYEQFF.

There are a few counts of this clone. The chain couples TRBV7-9 to TRBJ1-1; D unclear. CDR3 size: 13 residues. Trimming removed 1 base at V and 2 bases at J, with 5 bases between. Germline-derived CDR1 and CDR2 are SEHNR and FQNEAQ (reference sequence). CDR3 region: CASSLGQNTEAFF. The CDR3 coding sequence is TGTGCCAGCAGCTTAGGTCAAAACACTGAAGCTTTCTTT.

The chain couples TRBV5-1 to TRBJ2-5; maybe TRBD1 (6 bases). The germline V gene encodes CDR1 SGHRS and CDR2 YFSETQ. The CDR3 spans 16 residues. V was trimmed by 0 bases and J by 2 bases, leaving 14 bases between them. DNA of the CDR3: TGCGCCAGCAGCTTGGGGGGAAGGACAGCTCAAGAGACCCAGTACTTC. As protein: CASSLGGRTAQETQYF.

The chain links TRBV11-3 to TRBJ2-1, with 9 bases fitting TRBD2. Germline values: CDR1 SGHNT, CDR2 YENEEA. The CDR3 length is 15 residues. V shed 1 base, J shed 4 bases, and the junction held 2 bases outside the gene matches. CDR3 DNA: TGTGCCAGCAGCTTAGTAGCGGGGGCTTACAATGAGCAGTTCTTC. Protein product: CASSLVAGAYNEQFF.

The chain joins TRBV7-2 to TRBJ2-1; 10 bases are shared with TRBD1. CDR1 and CDR2 from the germline V gene are SGHTA and FQGNSA. Unmatched junction bases numbered 6, after V lost 5 bases and J lost 5 bases. The CDR3 spans 15 residues. CDR3 region: CASSRRQGANNEQFF. DNA for the CDR3: TGTGCCAGCAGCAGGAGACAGGGGGCCAACAATGAGCAGTTCTTC.

V is TRBV28 and J is TRBJ2-7, with D tentatively TRBD2 (5 bases). Germline CDR1 is MDHEN and CDR2 is SYDVKM. The CDR3 is 16 amino acids. The V and J ends lost 11 bases and 3 bases respectively, with 26 bases between them. The CDR3 loop reads CASSHLRAGKLYEQYF. CDR3 nucleotide sequence: TGTGCCTCTTCCCATTTGAGGGCAGGCAAGCTCTACGAGCAGTACTTC.

This chain joins TRBV29-1 and TRBJ2-1; 7 bases map to TRBD1. Germline loops: CDR1 SQVTM, CDR2 ANQGSEA. The J segment lost 11 bases and the V segment lost 4 bases, leaving 2 bases of the junction unmatched. The CDR3 has 10 residues. The CDR3 DNA is TGCAGCGTTGTCAGGGGGAAGCAGTTCTTC. Amino acids: CSVVRGKQFF.

This rearrangement joins TRBV19 to TRBJ1-5; TRBD1 matches at 11 bases. Unmatched junction bases numbered 7, after V lost 10 bases and J lost 2 bases. Looked up from germline, CDR1 is LNHDA and CDR2 is SQIVND (reference sequence). The CDR3 covers 15 residues. The chain's CDR3 is CATSDRGPGNQPQHF. In DNA form, the CDR3 reads TGTGCCACCTCGGACAGGGGGCCGGGCAATCAGCCCCAGCATTTT.